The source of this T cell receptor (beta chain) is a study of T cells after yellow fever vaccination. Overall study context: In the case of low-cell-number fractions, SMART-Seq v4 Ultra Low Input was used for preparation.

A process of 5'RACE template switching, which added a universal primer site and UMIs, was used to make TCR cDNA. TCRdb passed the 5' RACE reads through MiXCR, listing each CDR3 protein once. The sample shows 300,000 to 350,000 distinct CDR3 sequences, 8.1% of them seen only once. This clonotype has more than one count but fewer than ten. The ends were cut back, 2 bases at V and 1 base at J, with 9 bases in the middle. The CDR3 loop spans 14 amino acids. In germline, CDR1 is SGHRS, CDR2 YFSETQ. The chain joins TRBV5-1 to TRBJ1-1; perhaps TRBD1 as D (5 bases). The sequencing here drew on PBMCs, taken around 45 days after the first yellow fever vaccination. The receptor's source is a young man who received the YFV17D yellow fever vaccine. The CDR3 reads CASSFAGTNTEAFF. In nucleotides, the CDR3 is TGCGCCAGCAGCTTCGCAGGGACGAACACTGAAGCTTTCTTT.